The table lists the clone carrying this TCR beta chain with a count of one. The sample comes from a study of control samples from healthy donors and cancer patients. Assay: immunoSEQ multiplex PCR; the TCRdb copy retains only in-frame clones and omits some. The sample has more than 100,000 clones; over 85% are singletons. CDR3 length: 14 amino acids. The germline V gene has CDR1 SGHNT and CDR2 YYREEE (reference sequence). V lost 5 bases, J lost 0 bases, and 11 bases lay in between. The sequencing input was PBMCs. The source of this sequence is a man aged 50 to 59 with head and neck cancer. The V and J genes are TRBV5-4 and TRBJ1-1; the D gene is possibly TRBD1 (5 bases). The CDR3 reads CASRGAGLNTEAFF. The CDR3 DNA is TGTGCCAGCAGAGGGGCGGGACTGAACACTGAAGCTTTCTTT.